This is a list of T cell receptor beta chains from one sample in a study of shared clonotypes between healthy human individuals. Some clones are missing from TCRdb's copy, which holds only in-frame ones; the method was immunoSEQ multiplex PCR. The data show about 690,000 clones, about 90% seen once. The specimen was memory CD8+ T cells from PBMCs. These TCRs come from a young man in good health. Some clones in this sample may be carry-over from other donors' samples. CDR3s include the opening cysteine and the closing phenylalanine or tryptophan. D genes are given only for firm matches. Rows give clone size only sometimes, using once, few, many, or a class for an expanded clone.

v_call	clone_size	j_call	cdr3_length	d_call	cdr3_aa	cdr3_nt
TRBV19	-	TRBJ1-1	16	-	CASSTYLDGVNTEAFF	TGTGCCAGTAGTACCTACCTGGACGGGGTGAACACTGAAGCTTTCTTT
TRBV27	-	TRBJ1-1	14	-	CASSPLTVNTEAFF	TGTGCCAGCAGCCCCCTGACAGTGAACACTGAAGCTTTCTTT
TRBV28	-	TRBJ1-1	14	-	CASSRDVRNTEAFF	TGTGCCAGCAGTAGAGACGTACGGAACACTGAAGCTTTCTTT
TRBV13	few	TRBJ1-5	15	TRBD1	CASSLGQGGNQPQHF	TGTGCCAGCAGCTTGGGACAGGGTGGGAATCAGCCCCAGCATTTT
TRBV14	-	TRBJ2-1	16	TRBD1	CASSPKGAGLYNEQFF	TGTGCCAGCAGCCCCAAGGGGGCGGGTCTTTACAATGAGCAGTTCTTC
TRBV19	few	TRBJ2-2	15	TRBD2	CAVGDLAGVTGELFF	TGTGCCGTGGGGGACTTAGCGGGAGTAACCGGGGAGCTGTTTTTT
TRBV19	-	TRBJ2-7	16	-	CASSIDHQVVTYEQYF	TGTGCCAGTAGTATAGACCACCAGGTGGTGACCTACGAGCAGTACTTC
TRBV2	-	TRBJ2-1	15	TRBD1	CANSVPGGGIDEQFF	TGTGCCAACAGCGTTCCAGGGGGCGGGATCGATGAGCAGTTCTTC
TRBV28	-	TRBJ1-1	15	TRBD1	CASSFYRQGGTEAFF	TGTGCCAGCAGTTTCTATCGACAGGGTGGCACTGAAGCTTTCTTT
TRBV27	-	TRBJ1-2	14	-	CASSFSWGDYGYTF	TGTGCCAGCAGTTTCTCCTGGGGGGACTATGGCTACACCTTC
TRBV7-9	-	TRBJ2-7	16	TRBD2	CASSFQTGTRSPEQYF	TGTGCCAGCAGCTTCCAAACAGGGACTAGGTCTCCCGAGCAGTACTTC
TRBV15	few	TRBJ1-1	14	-	CATSRDSEGAEAFF	TGTGCCACCAGCAGAGATTCGGAGGGGGCTGAAGCTTTCTTT
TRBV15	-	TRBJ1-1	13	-	CATSRAATSEAFF	TGTGCCACCAGCAGAGCGGCGACAAGCGAAGCTTTCTTT
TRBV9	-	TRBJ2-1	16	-	CASSAASGAQYNEQFF	TGTGCCAGCAGCGCCGCGAGCGGAGCCCAATACAATGAGCAGTTCTTC
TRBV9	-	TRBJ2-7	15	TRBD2	CASSTLAGVDYEQYF	TGTGCCAGCAGCACCCTAGCGGGAGTTGATTACGAGCAGTACTTC
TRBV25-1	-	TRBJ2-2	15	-	CASSPQGGGTGELFF	TGTGCCAGCAGTCCACAGGGTGGGGGCACCGGGGAGCTGTTTTTT
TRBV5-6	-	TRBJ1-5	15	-	CASSFTGNSNQPQHF	TGTGCCAGCAGCTTCACAGGGAATAGCAATCAGCCCCAGCATTTT
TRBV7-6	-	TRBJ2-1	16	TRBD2	CASSLDLAGHHNEQFF	TGTGCCAGCAGCTTGGACTTAGCGGGCCACCACAATGAGCAGTTCTTC
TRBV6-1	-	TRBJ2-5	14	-	CASSERKFPETQYF	TGTGCCAGCAGTGAACGGAAGTTTCCGGAGACCCAGTACTTC
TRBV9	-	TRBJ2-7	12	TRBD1	CASSPGGAEQYF	TGTGCCAGCAGCCCAGGGGGCGCCGAGCAGTACTTC
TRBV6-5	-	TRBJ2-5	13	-	CASSYAGRETQYF	TGTGCCAGCAGTTACGCAGGGAGAGAGACCCAGTACTTC
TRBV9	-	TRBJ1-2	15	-	CASSVSTPGHQSYTF	TGTGCCAGCAGCGTCTCCACTCCGGGACACCAGTCCTACACCTTC
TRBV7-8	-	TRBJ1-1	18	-	CASSPTLGHTLTGTEAFF	TGTGCCAGCAGCCCTACCCTCGGACACACGCTAACGGGCACTGAAGCTTTCTTT
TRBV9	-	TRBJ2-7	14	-	CASSVGGLSYEQYF	TGTGCCAGCAGCGTAGGGGGACTTTCCTACGAGCAGTACTTC
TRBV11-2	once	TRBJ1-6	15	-	CASRSESSYNSPLHF	TGTGCCAGCAGGTCAGAGAGCTCCTATAATTCACCCCTCCACTTT
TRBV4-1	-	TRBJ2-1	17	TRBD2	CASSPRTSGIVDNEQFF	TGCGCCAGCAGCCCGCGGACTAGCGGGATCGTCGACAATGAGCAGTTCTTC
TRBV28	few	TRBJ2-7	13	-	CASSLSFRGEQYF	TGTGCCAGCAGTTTAAGTTTCCGGGGCGAGCAGTACTTC
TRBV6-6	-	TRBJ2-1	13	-	CATRTGGGTEQFF	TGTGCCACCCGGACCGGGGGAGGAACTGAGCAGTTCTTC
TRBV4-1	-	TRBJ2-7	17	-	CASSQAAHGQGGYEQYF	TGCGCCAGCAGCCAAGCCGCTCACGGACAGGGAGGGTACGAGCAGTACTTC
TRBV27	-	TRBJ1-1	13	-	CASQTLMNTEAFF	TGTGCCAGCCAAACTTTAATGAACACTGAAGCTTTCTTT
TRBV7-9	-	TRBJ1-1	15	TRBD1	CASSLVGQGATEAFF	TGTGCCAGCAGCTTAGTTGGGCAGGGGGCTACTGAAGCTTTCTTT
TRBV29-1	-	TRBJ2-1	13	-	CSVERWYNNEQFF	TGCAGCGTTGAGAGGTGGTATAACAATGAGCAGTTCTTC
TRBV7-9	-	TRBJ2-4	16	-	CASSPSLGLAKNIQYF	TGTGCCAGCAGCCCATCACTAGGTCTAGCCAAAAACATTCAGTACTTC
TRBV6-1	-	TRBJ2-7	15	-	CASLPSGWQTYEQYF	TGTGCCAGCCTACCCTCCGGCTGGCAGACCTACGAGCAGTACTTC
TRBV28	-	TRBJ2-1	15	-	CASIRGRISYNEQFF	TGTGCCAGCATAAGGGGGAGGATTTCCTACAATGAGCAGTTCTTC
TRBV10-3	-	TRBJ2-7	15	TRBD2	CAISDRGLAAYEQYF	TGTGCCATCAGTGATCGGGGACTAGCGGCCTACGAGCAGTACTTC
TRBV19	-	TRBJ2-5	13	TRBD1	CASSLGQQETQYF	TGTGCCAGTAGTTTGGGACAGCAAGAGACCCAGTACTTC
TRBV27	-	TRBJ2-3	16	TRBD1	CASSFTLVQGADTQYF	TGTGCCAGCAGTTTCACCTTGGTCCAGGGGGCAGATACGCAGTATTTT
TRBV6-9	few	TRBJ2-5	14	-	CASSYRVSEETQYF	TGTGCCAGCAGTTACCGTGTCTCGGAAGAGACCCAGTACTTC
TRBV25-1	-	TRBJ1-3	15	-	CASSAGQSSGNTIYF	TGTGCCAGCAGTGCGGGGCAGAGCTCTGGAAACACCATATATTTT
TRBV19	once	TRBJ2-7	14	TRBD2	CASTWVAGGGEQYF	TGTGCCAGTACCTGGGTAGCGGGAGGAGGCGAGCAGTACTTC
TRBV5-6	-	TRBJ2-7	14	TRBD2	CASSLKREVPEQYF	TGTGCCAGCAGCCTTAAGCGGGAAGTCCCCGAGCAGTACTTC
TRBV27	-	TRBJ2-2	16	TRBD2	CASRSASGTNTGELFF	TGTGCCAGCAGGTCGGCTAGCGGGACGAACACCGGGGAGCTGTTTTTT
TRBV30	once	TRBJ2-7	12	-	CAWSPGSYEQYF	TGTGCCTGGAGTCCGGGAAGCTACGAGCAGTACTTC
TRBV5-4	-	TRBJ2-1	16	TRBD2	CASSLDPGLAYNEQFF	TGTGCCAGCAGCTTGGACCCGGGACTAGCGTACAATGAGCAGTTCTTC
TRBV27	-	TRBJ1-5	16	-	CASSRSWGELNQPQHF	TGTGCCAGCAGTAGGTCATGGGGGGAGCTCAATCAGCCCCAGCATTTT
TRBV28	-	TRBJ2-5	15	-	CASSFGREYQETQYF	TGTGCCAGCAGTTTTGGGCGAGAGTACCAAGAGACCCAGTACTTC
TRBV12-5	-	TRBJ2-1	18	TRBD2	CASGLVGTSGSKVNEQFF	TGTGCTAGTGGTTTGGTCGGGACTAGCGGGAGTAAGGTCAATGAGCAGTTCTTC
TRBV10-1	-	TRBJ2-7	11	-	CASSDSVEQYF	TGCGCCAGCAGTGATTCTGTCGAGCAGTACTTC
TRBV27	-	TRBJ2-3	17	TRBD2	CASSLRRLAEVTDTQYF	TGTGCCAGCAGTTTAAGGCGCCTAGCGGAGGTCACAGATACGCAGTATTTT
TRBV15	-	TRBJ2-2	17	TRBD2	CATSTLFTGGEHGELFF	TGTGCCACCAGCACCCTTTTTACGGGAGGGGAACACGGGGAGCTGTTTTTT
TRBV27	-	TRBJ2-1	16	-	CASSRTRDHRIDEQFF	TGTGCCAGCAGTCGAACCCGGGACCACAGAATCGATGAGCAGTTCTTC
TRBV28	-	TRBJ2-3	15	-	CASCPRTYLTDTQYF	TGTGCCAGCTGCCCGAGGACCTACCTCACAGATACGCAGTATTTT
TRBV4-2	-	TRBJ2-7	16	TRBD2	CASSQPAAGGRYEQYF	TGTGCCAGCAGCCAACCCGCGGCGGGAGGTCGGTACGAGCAGTACTTC